The 12 T cell receptor beta chains below come from one sample, sequenced in a study of T cells in Graves' hyperthyroidism and ophthalmopathy. The investigators amplified TCR beta CDR3 regions from RNA transcripts. When the TCR CDR3 underwent first-round RT-PCR, the HTBI primer set was used. Each CDR3 protein is one row after TCRdb ran MiXCR on the multiplex PCR reads. The data contain over 700,000 distinct CDR3 sequences, 30% to 40% of them singletons. Sequenced sample: blood. These receptors were obtained from a middle-aged woman with Graves' hyperthyroidism.

This clonotype was picked up a small number of times. This sequence joins TRBV5-1 and TRBJ2-7; D may be TRBD1 (6 bases). Germline values: CDR1 SGHRS, CDR2 YFSETQ. Trimming pared 5 bases from V and 0 bases from J, leaving 12 bases between. The CDR3 has 14 residues. The CDR3 DNA follows: TGCGCCAGCAGGTGGACAGACCTCTCCTACGAGCAGTACTTC. As protein: CASRWTDLSYEQYF. Filled out from reference TRBV5-1 and TRBJ2-7, the complete variable domain reads KAGVTQTPRYLIKTRGQQVTLSCSPISGHRSVSWYQQTPGQGLQFLFEYFSETQRNKGNFPGRFSGRQFSNSRSEMNVSTLELGDSALYLCASRWTDLSYEQYFGPGTRLTVT.

Regarding this clonotype: With a much larger clone just one base away, this may be a read error. This sequence joins TRBV12-3 or TRBV12-4 and TRBJ1-5; 7 nucleotides align to TRBD1. The ends lost 5 bases at V and 7 bases at J; junction bases unmatched: 5. CDR3 length: 13 amino acids. CDR3: CASSPYRGQPQHF. CDR3 in DNA: TGTGCCAGCAGTCCATACAGGGGACAGCCCCAGCATTTT.

The V and J genes are TRBV5-5 and TRBJ2-5; 11 positions match TRBD2. Germline V lookup: CDR1 SGHKS, CDR2 YYEKEE (reference sequence). The CDR3 contains 15 residues. The ends lost 0 bases at V and 4 bases at J; junction bases unmatched: 2. CDR3 in DNA: TGTGCCAGCAGCTTGGACCTAGCGGGAGGAGAGACCCAGTACTTC. Translation gives CASSLDLAGGETQYF.

With respect to this clonotype: A much more abundant neighbour one base away suggests this may be a read error. CDR3 coding DNA: TGTGCCAGCAGCCTCGGGACAGCGAACTACGAGCAGTACTTC. Translation gives CASSLGTANYEQYF. The chain employs TRBV11-2 and TRBJ2-7; 7 bases map to TRBD1. CDR3 length: 14 amino acids. The V gene end was trimmed by 5 bases and the J gene end by 3 bases; junction bases not matched to a gene: 7. The germline CDR1 and CDR2 sequences are SGHAT and FQNNGV.

This clonotype was detected many times. The rearrangement links TRBV6-1 to TRBJ2-7; a weak D match, TRBD2 (6 bases). The CDR3 has 14 residues. Trimming pared 5 bases from V and 4 bases from J, leaving 15 bases between. Germline loops: CDR1 MNHNS, CDR2 SASEGT. The CDR3 nucleotides read TGTGCCAGCAGTCTGGCGGGGTTTTCATACGAGCAGTACTTC. Translation gives CASSLAGFSYEQYF.

Turning to this clonotype: Germline and junction disagree at one end, which may indicate a read error. This sequence joins TRBV7-2 and TRBJ1-1; D uncertain. Germline V lookup: CDR1 SGHTA, CDR2 FQGNSA. The CDR3 covers 15 residues. The CDR3 nucleotides read TGCGCCAGCAGCCAAGCGCGACGGCAGGACACTGAAGCTTTCTTT. Translated: CASSQARRQDTEAFF. Using reference TRBV7-2 and TRBJ1-1 for the parts outside the CDR3, the full variable domain is GAGVSQSPSNKVTEKGKDVELRCDPISGHTALYWYRQSLGQGLEFLIYFQGNSAPDKSGLPSDRFSAERTGGSVSTLTIQRTQQEDSAVYLCASSQARRQDTEAFFGQGTRLTVV.

The chain combines TRBV24-1 with TRBJ1-2, with 7 nucleotides matching TRBD1. In germline, CDR1 is KGHDR, CDR2 SFDVKD. The CDR3 has 15 amino acids. V gave up 4 bases and J gave up 9 bases; unmatched junction bases: 13. CDR3 residues: CATSDFDRATGRYTF. In DNA, the CDR3 is TGTGCCACCAGTGACTTCGACAGGGCCACGGGTCGCTACACCTTC.

This clonotype has just a few counts. The CDR3 sequence: CASSQESGYTF. DNA for the CDR3: TGTGCCAGCAGCCAAGAAAGTGGCTACACCTTC. The chain couples TRBV6-6 to TRBJ1-2, with unresolved D. The length of the CDR3 is 11 residues. Germline values: CDR1 MNHNY, CDR2 SVGAGI (reference sequence). The ends were cut back, 6 bases at V and 7 bases at J, with 9 bases in the middle.

This chain links TRBV4-3 with TRBJ2-2, with D tentatively TRBD1 or TRBD2 (5 bases each). The length of the CDR3 is 14 residues. Trimming shortened V by 3 bases and J by 5 bases, and 10 bases separated the two germline ends. Germline CDR1 LGHNA, CDR2 YSLEER. The chain's CDR3 is CASSQGRTTGELFF. DNA of the CDR3: TGCGCCAGCAGCCAGGGACGTACTACCGGGGAGCTGTTTTTT.

The CDR3 spells CAISETGGYQTQYF. The CDR3 nucleotides read TGTGCCATCAGTGAGACAGGGGGCTACCAGACCCAGTACTTC. The rearrangement uses TRBV10-3 and TRBJ2-5; 9 nucleotides match TRBD1. The CDR3 contains 14 residues. Germline V gives CDR1 ENHRY, CDR2 SYGVKD. The V segment lost 2 bases and the J segment 6 bases; nucleotides outside the gene matches: 4.

This clonotype was recorded at least ten times. The chain couples TRBV5-1 to TRBJ1-6; TRBD1 aligns across 7 bases. The trim removed 3 bases at V and 11 bases at J, leaving 5 bases unmatched. This CDR3 has 13 residues. Looked up from germline, CDR1 is SGHRS and CDR2 is YFSETQ. The CDR3 sequence is CASSWTGVTPLHF. The CDR3 nucleotides read TGCGCCAGCAGCTGGACAGGCGTTACACCCCTCCACTTT. The full variable domain, rest sourced from reference TRBV5-1 and TRBJ1-6, is KAGVTQTPRYLIKTRGQQVTLSCSPISGHRSVSWYQQTPGQGLQFLFEYFSETQRNKGNFPGRFSGRQFSNSRSEMNVSTLELGDSALYLCASSWTGVTPLHFGNGTRLTVT.

This sequence joins TRBV12-3 or TRBV12-4 and TRBJ1-2; no clear D. V lost 3 bases, J lost 5 bases, and 13 bases lay in between. The CDR3 is made up of 14 amino acids. The CDR3 loop is CASSLGLGGYGYTF. The CDR3 nucleotides read TGTGCCAGCAGTTTGGGCCTCGGAGGGTATGGCTACACCTTC.